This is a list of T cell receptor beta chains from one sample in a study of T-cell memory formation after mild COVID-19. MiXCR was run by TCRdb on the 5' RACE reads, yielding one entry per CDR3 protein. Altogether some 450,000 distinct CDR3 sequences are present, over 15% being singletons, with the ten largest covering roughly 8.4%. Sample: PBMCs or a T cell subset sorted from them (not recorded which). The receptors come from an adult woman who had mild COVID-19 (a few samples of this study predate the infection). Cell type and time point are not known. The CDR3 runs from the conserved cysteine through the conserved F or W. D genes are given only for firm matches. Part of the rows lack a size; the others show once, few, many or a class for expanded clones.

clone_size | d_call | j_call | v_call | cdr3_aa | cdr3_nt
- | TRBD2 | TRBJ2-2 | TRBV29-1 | CSVSETSAGELFF | TGCAGCGTTTCAGAGACTAGCGCCGGGGAGCTGTTTTTT
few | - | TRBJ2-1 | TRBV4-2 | CASSQDLPQEQFF | TGTGCCAGCAGCCAAGACCTCCCCCAGGAGCAGTTCTTC
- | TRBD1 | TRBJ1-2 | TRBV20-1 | CSVETGNLVYGYTF | TGCAGTGTAGAGACAGGGAATTTAGTCTATGGCTACACCTTC
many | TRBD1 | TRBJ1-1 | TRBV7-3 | CASSQTGRNTEAFF | TGTGCCAGCAGCCAGACAGGGAGGAACACTGAAGCTTTCTTT
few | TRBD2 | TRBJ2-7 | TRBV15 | CATSRQTSGRVSYEQYF | TGTGCCACCAGCAGACAGACTAGCGGGAGGGTCTCCTACGAGCAGTACTTC
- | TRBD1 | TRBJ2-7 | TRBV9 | CASSVGTGLSYEQYF | TGTGCCAGCAGCGTCGGGACAGGGCTTTCCTACGAGCAGTACTTC
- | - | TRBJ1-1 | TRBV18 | CASSPRGSPEDTEAFF | TGTGCCAGCTCACCACGAGGGTCCCCGGAAGACACTGAAGCTTTCTTT
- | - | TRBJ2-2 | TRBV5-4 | CASRGHTGELFF | TGTGCCAGCAGAGGACACACCGGGGAGCTGTTTTTT
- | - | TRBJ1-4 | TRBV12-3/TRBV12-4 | CASGGENEKLFF | TGTGCCAGCGGGGGGGAAAATGAAAAACTGTTTTTT
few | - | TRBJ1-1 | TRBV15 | CATSRGEGVLEAFF | TGTGCCACCAGCAGAGGGGAGGGGGTCCTTGAAGCTTTCTTT
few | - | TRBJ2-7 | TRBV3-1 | CASSPSQRGSGYEQYF | TGTGCCAGCAGCCCTTCACAGAGGGGATCCGGCTACGAGCAGTACTTC
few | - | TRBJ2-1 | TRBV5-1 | CASSLWAGPTDEQFF | TGCGCCAGCAGCTTGTGGGCGGGCCCTACAGATGAGCAGTTCTTC
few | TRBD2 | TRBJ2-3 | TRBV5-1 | CASGGLHTDTQYF | TGCGCCAGCGGGGGACTACACACAGATACGCAGTATTTT
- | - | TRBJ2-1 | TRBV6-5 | CASSYFLTRGLYNEQFF | TGTGCCAGCAGTTACTTTCTGACTAGGGGCCTCTACAATGAGCAGTTCTTC
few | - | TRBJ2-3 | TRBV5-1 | CASSFDPLGADTQYF | TGCGCCAGCAGCTTTGATCCTTTAGGGGCAGATACGCAGTATTTT
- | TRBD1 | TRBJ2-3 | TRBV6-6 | CASLLNRGTDTQYF | TGTGCCAGCCTATTGAACAGGGGAACAGATACGCAGTATTTT
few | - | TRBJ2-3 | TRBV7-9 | CASSSGLLSGDTQYF | TGTGCCAGCAGCTCCGGGCTTCTCTCTGGGGATACGCAGTATTTT
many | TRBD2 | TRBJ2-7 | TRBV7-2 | CASSPLAGESYEQYF | TGTGCCAGCAGCCCTCTAGCGGGAGAGTCCTACGAGCAGTACTTC
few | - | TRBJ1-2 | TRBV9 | CASSVEAGPIYGYTF | TGTGCCAGCAGCGTAGAGGCAGGGCCTATCTATGGCTACACCTTC
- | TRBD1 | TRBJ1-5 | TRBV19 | CASSMGDRENQPQHF | TGTGCCAGTAGTATGGGGGACAGGGAAAATCAGCCCCAGCATTTT
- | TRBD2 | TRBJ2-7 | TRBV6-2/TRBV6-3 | CASSRGTSGMYEQYF | TGTGCCAGCAGCCGCGGGACTAGCGGGATGTACGAGCAGTACTTC
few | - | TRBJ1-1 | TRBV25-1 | CASRQTGPSTEAFF | TGTGCCAGCAGACAGACAGGTCCAAGTACTGAAGCTTTCTTT
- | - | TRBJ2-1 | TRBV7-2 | CASSSSDLFRNEQFF | TGTGCCAGCAGCTCCTCTGACTTGTTCCGGAATGAGCAGTTCTTC
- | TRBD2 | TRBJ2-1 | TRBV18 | CASSPRGGGAGYEQFF | TGTGCCAGCTCACCTCGTGGCGGGGGGGCCGGATATGAGCAGTTCTTC
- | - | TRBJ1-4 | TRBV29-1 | CSVRMGFGFGEKLFF | TGCAGCGTCCGGATGGGTTTCGGGTTTGGCGAAAAACTGTTTTTT
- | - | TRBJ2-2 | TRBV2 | CASSEVGGKNTGELFF | TGTGCCAGCAGTGAAGTGGGCGGGAAGAACACCGGGGAGCTGTTTTTT
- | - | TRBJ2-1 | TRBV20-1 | CSASLREGKYNEQFF | TGCAGTGCTAGCCTCCGGGAAGGGAAATACAATGAGCAGTTCTTC
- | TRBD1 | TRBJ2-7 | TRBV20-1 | CSARERDSAYEQYF | TGCAGTGCTAGAGAAAGGGACAGCGCCTACGAGCAGTACTTC
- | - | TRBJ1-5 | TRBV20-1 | CSSQALGRNQPQHF | TGCAGTTCGCAGGCGTTAGGGCGCAATCAGCCCCAGCATTTT
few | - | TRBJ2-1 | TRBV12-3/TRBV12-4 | CASSFEAGYNEQFF | TGTGCCAGCAGTTTCGAGGCGGGGTACAATGAGCAGTTCTTC
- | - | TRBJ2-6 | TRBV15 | CATSRDPQAGANVLTF | TGTGCCACCAGCAGAGATCCCCAGGCTGGGGCCAACGTCCTGACTTTC
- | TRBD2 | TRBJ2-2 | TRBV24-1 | CATSGLAGGSGELFF | TGTGCCACCAGTGGTCTAGCGGGGGGCTCCGGGGAGCTGTTTTTT
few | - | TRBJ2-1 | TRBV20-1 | CSAKNNEQFF | TGCAGTGCTAAGAACAATGAGCAGTTCTTC
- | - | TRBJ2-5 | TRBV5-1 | CASSWREVQETQYF | TGCGCCAGCAGCTGGAGGGAGGTACAAGAGACCCAGTACTTC
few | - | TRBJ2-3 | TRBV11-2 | CASSQGNTDTQYF | TGTGCCAGCAGCCAAGGGAACACAGATACGCAGTATTTT
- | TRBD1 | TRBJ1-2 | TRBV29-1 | CSVEENPFAPGQGGYGYTF | TGCAGCGTTGAAGAAAATCCGTTCGCACCGGGACAGGGAGGCTATGGCTACACCTTC
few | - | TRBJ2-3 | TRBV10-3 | CAISDRDTQYF | TGTGCCATCAGTGACCGAGATACGCAGTATTTT
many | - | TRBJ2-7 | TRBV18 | CASSPGGGGYEQYF | TGTGCCAGCAGCCCAGGGGGAGGGGGATACGAGCAGTACTTC
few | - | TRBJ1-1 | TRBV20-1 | CSASRRLGTEAFF | TGCAGTGCTTCCCGCAGGTTGGGAACTGAAGCTTTCTTT
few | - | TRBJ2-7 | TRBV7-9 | CASSFFRGYEQYF | TGTGCCAGCAGCTTCTTCAGGGGATACGAGCAGTACTTC
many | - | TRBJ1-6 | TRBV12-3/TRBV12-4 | CASSPGQYNSPLHF | TGTGCCAGCAGCCCAGGACAGTATAATTCACCCCTCCACTTT
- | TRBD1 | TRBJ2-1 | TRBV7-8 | CASSLVSGTGWDEQFF | TGTGCCAGCAGCTTAGTCTCCGGGACAGGGTGGGATGAGCAGTTCTTC
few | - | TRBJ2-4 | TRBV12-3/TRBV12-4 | CASSLRVNLAKNIQYF | TGTGCCAGCAGTTTACGTGTTAATCTAGCCAAAAACATTCAGTACTTC
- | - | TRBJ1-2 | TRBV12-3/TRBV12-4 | CASSLAAQGLNYGYTF | TGTGCCAGCAGTCTAGCCGCACAGGGTCTTAACTATGGCTACACCTTC
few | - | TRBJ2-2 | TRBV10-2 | CASRDPFGRVGELFF | TGCGCCAGCAGGGACCCCTTCGGCAGGGTCGGGGAGCTGTTTTTT
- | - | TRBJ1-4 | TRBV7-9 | CASSLAIGPRNEKLFF | TGTGCCAGCAGCTTAGCGATAGGGCCCCGAAATGAAAAACTGTTTTTT
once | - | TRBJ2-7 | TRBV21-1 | CASSKSRLWYEQYF | TGTGCCAGCAGCAAAAGCCGGCTCTGGTACGAGCAGTACTTC
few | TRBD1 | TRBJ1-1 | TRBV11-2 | CASSQVWTGSEAFF | TGTGCCAGCAGCCAAGTCTGGACAGGGTCTGAAGCTTTCTTT
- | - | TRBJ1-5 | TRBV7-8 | CASSPYRLVRNQPQHF | TGTGCCAGCAGCCCCTACAGGTTGGTTCGGAATCAGCCCCAGCATTTT
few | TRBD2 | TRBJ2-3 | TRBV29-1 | CSVTGGIDTQYF | TGCAGCGTGACGGGGGGTATAGATACGCAGTATTTT
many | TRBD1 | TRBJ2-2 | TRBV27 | CASSLGSGTGGTGELFF | TGTGCCAGCAGTTTAGGGTCGGGGACAGGGGGCACCGGGGAGCTGTTTTTT
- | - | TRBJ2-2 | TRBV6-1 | CASSERQEANTGELFF | TGTGCCAGCAGTGAAAGACAAGAAGCGAACACCGGGGAGCTGTTTTTT